This section outlines one T cell receptor beta chain sequence together with its context. The data were taken from a study of blood T cell repertoires in COVID-19. On the study more broadly: Acute and convalescent COVID-19 samples came from the United States, Italy and Spain. Sample material is recorded as cDNA or gDNA derived from T cells, B-cell-depleted T cells, or PBMCs.

Germline V CDR1 and CDR2: MNHNS, SASEGT. J was trimmed by 4 bases and V by 2 bases; bases with no gene match: 16. The CDR3 length is 18 residues. Patients in Seattle were enrolled during active infection, then followed longitudinally. Authors' processing steps: Reference gene primers were amplified, and this amplification served to estimate nucleated cell counts. TCRdb's copy holds only in-frame clones and misses some; the assay was immunoSEQ multiplex PCR. That table is the source of V, J and clone size, and D and trimming were worked out from the DNA. The sample has 70,000 to 95,000 clones; roughly nine tenths are singletons.

The source material was peripheral blood. This TCR was sampled from a man aged 45-60 years with COVID-19, enrolled during active disease. J is TRBJ1-1 and V is TRBV6-1, with 7 bases lining up with TRBD1. The CDR3 reads CASSEKFETGLRGTEAFF. The CDR3 DNA is TGTGCCAGCAGTGAAAAGTTTGAGACAGGGCTAAGAGGCACTGAAGCTTTCTTT.